Below are 8 T cell receptor beta chains sequenced from a single sample in a study of monozygotic twins with inflammatory bowel disease. TCRdb re-called the 5' RACE reads; every CDR3 protein appears as one record, without DNA. This sample contains around 450,000 distinct CDR3 sequences. The specimen was blood. These receptors were collected from a human donor with ulcerative colitis or Crohn's disease, or a healthy co-twin of an affected twin (not recorded which).

The gene calls are TRBV5-1 and TRBJ2-1; TCRdb's D gene call, TRBD1, goes unchecked for lack of DNA. Germline CDR1 SGHRS, CDR2 YFSETQ. This CDR3 comprises 16 residues. CDR3 residues: CASSPSGTREYNEQFF.

The chain joins TRBV5-1 to TRBJ2-3; TCRdb designates TRBD1, a call that cannot be tested without DNA. CDR1 is SGHRS and CDR2 is YFSETQ in the germline V gene. The CDR3 consists of 16 residues. The CDR3 sequence: CASSWGAQSYWDTQYF.

The genes are TRBV3-1 and TRBJ1-6; the D call of TRBD1 rests on TCRdb alone, since no DNA is present to check it. The CDR3 has 16 amino acids. CDR1 is LGHDT, CDR2 YNNKEL, per germline (reference sequence). This CDR3 is CASSLRQDSVWSPLHF.

This sequence joins TRBV27 and TRBJ1-1; TCRdb's assignment of TRBD1 cannot be checked, as there is no DNA. CDR3 length equals 17 residues. Germline CDR1 and CDR2: MNHEY and SMNVEV (reference sequence). CDR3 amino acids: CASSLFLQGASNTEAFF.

The genes are TRBV9 and TRBJ2-7; TCRdb's assignment of TRBD1 cannot be checked, as there is no DNA. The germline CDR1 and CDR2 sequences are SGDLS and YYNGEE. This CDR3 spans 14 amino acids. The CDR3 reads CASSPGQEVYEQYF.

The chain couples TRBV5-6 to TRBJ1-6. Germline values: CDR1 SGHDT, CDR2 YYEEEE. This CDR3 comprises 14 residues. The CDR3 sequence is CASSLGEVSSPLHF.

This chain uses TRBV13 with TRBJ1-6. The CDR3 is 14 residues long. CDR1 and CDR2 from the germline V gene are PRHDT and FYEKMQ (reference sequence). The chain's CDR3 is CASSLGARGSPLHF.

This sequence joins TRBV5-5 and TRBJ2-1; TCRdb proposes TRBD1, but this gene call is untestable without DNA. The CDR3 contains 13 residues. Germline V lookup: CDR1 SGHKS, CDR2 YYEKEE (reference sequence). CDR3 protein: CASSLTGQGEQFF.